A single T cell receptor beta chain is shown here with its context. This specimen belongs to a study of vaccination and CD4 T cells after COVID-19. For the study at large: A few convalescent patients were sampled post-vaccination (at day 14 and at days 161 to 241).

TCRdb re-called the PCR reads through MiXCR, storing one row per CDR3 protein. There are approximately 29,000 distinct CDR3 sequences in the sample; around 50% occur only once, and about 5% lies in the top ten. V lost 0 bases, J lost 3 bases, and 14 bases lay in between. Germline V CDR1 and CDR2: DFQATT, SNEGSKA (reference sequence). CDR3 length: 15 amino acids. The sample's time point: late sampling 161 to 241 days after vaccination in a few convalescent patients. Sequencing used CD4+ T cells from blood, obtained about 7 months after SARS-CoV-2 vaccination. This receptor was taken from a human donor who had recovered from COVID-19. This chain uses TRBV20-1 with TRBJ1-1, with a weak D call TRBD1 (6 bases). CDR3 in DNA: TGCAGTGCTAGAGATGTGTCAGGGGTCGACACTGAAGCTTTCTTT. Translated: CSARDVSGVDTEAFF.